Below, one T cell receptor (beta chain) is given with its context. This sample is drawn from a study of OX40 agonist ivuxolimab in advanced cancers. Across the study: Patients with prior anti-PD-1, anti-PD-L1 or anti-CTLA-4 therapy were eligible; about 41% had some.

The CDR3 runs 16 residues. V dropped 0 bases and J dropped 2; count of bases not matched to a gene: 6. The germline V gene encodes CDR1 MNHEY and CDR2 SVGAGI. Profiled with immunoSEQ multiplex PCR; TCRdb holds only in-frame clones, not every one. The repertoire consists of 65,000 to 95,000 clones, with roughly 90% occurring once and the leading ten covering roughly 10%. The chain has TRBV6-5 and TRBJ2-7; 8 bases map to TRBD1. This sequence originates from an adult with an advanced solid tumor such as melanoma, head and neck, liver or kidney cancer. Sample: CD4+ or CD8+ T cells sorted from blood, taken in a trial of the OX40 agonist ivuxolimab. CDR3 in DNA: TGTGCCAGCAGTTACTCTGGGGACAGGAGAGCCTACGAGCAGTACTTC. Its protein is CASSYSGDRRAYEQYF.